This TCR beta chain was sequenced in a study of beta chain features in type 1 diabetes. Deletions cut 4 bases from V and 4 bases from J, with 13 bases between. The CDR3 is 13 amino acids. CDR1 and CDR2 (germline): SQVTM, ANQGSEA. Reverse transcribing all isolated RNA meant expressed TCRB transcripts were sequenced. Sequenced by immunoSEQ multiplex PCR; TCRdb stores in-frame clones only, minus some. The table records roughly 150,000 clones, around 8% of them present only once. Comments on this clone: Its antigen is currently unknown.

Study-wide results and limits: Significant though moderate, a shortening of TCRB CDR3s appeared in all four CD4+ subsets of Type 1 diabetes patients. Relative to healthy donors, patients appeared to have naive, central memory and Treg TCRB repertoires that were more similar.

Sequencing was carried out using central memory CD4+ T cells from blood. V and J are TRBV29-1 and TRBJ2-5; D perhaps matches TRBD1 (6 bases). This receptor was identified in a woman aged 18-30 years with type 1 diabetes. The CDR3 DNA sequence: TGCAGCGTTGGGACAGCCCTTGGAGAGACCCAGTACTTC. Protein product: CSVGTALGETQYF. Using reference TRBV29-1 and TRBJ2-5 for the parts outside the CDR3, the full variable domain is SAVISQKPSRDICQRGTSLTIQCQVDSQVTMMFWYRQQPGQSLTLIATANQGSEATYESGFVIDKFPISRPNLTFSTLTVSNMSPEDSSIYLCSVGTALGETQYFGPGTRLLVL.